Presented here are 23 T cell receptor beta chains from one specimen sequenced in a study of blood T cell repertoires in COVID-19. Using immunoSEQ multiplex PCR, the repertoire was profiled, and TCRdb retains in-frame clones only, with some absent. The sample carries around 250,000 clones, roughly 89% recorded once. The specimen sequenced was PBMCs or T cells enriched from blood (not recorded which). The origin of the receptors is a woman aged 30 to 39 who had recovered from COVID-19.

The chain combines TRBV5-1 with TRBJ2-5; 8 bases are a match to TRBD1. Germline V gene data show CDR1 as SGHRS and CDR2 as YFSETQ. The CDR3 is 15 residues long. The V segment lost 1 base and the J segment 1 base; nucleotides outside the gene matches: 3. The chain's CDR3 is CASSLWGQAQETQYF. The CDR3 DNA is TGCGCCAGCAGCTTGTGGGGACAGGCCCAAGAGACCCAGTACTTC.

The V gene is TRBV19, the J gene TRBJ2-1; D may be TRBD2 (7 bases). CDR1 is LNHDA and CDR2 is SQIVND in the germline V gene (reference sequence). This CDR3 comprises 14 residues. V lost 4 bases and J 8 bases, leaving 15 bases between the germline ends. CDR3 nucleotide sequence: TGTGCCAGTAGTAACGGGGGGCCACAGGATGAGCAGTTCTTC. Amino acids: CASSNGGPQDEQFF.

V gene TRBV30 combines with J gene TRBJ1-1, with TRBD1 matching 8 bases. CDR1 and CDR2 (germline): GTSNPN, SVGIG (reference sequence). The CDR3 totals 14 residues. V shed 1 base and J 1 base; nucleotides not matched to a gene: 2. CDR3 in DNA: TGTGCCTGGAGTGGACAGGGGTGGAACACTGAAGCTTTCTTT. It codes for CAWSGQGWNTEAFF.

In DNA, the CDR3 is TGCGCCAGCAGCATGGGACAGGGGAATTACGAGCAGTACTTC. Translating it yields CASSMGQGNYEQYF. The chain combines TRBV5-1 with TRBJ2-7; 10 nucleotides line up with TRBD1. Trimming cost V 4 bases and J 4 bases; bases outside gene matches: 5. CDR1 SGHRS and CDR2 YFSETQ come from the germline V gene. The CDR3 is made up of 14 amino acids.

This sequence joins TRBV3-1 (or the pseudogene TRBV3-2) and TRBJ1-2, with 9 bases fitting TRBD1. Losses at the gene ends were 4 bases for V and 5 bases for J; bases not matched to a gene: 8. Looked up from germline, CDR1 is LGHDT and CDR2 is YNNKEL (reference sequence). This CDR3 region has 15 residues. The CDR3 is CASSPGPGTGYGYTF. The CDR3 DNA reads TGTGCCAGCAGCCCGGGGCCCGGGACAGGGTATGGCTACACCTTC.

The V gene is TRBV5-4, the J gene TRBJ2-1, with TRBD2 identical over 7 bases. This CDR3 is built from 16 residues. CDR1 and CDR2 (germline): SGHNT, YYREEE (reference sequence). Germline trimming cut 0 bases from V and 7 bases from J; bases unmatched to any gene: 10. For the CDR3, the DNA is TGTGCCAGCAGCTTGGCCGCGGGAGATATTGGAAATGAGCAGTTCTTC. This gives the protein CASSLAAGDIGNEQFF.

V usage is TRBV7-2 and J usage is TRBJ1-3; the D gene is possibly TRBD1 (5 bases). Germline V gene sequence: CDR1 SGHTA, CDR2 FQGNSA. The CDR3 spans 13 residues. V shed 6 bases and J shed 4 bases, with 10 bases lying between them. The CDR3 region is CASSRQKGNTIYF. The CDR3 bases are TGTGCCAGCAGTCGACAGAAAGGAAACACCATATATTTT.

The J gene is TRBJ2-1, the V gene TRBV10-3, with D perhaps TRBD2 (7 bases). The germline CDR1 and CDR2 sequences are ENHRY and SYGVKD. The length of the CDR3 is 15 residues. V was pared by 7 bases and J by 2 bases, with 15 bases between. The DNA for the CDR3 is TGTGCCATCAAATTAGGGGGGACTACCTACAATGAGCAGTTCTTC. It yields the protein CAIKLGGTTYNEQFF.

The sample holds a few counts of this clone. The CDR3 coding sequence is TGTGCCAGCTCACCAGGGACAGGAAGCATGAACACTGAAGCTTTCTTT. Its translation is CASSPGTGSMNTEAFF. The chain couples TRBV18 to TRBJ1-1; 8 bases line up with TRBD1. The length of the CDR3 is 16 residues. Germline loops: CDR1 KGHSH, CDR2 LQKENI. Unmatched junction bases numbered 5, after V lost 2 bases and J lost 0 bases.

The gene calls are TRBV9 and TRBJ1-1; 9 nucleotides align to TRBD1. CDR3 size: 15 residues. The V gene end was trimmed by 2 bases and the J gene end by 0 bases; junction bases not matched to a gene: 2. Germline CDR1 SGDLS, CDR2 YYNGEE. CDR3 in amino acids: CASSVGTGLNTEAFF. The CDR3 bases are TGTGCCAGCAGCGTGGGGACAGGGTTGAACACTGAAGCTTTCTTT.

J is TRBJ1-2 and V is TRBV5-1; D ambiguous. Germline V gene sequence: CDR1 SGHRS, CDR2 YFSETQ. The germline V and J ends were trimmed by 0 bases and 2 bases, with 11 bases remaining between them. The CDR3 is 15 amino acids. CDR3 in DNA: TGCGCCAGCAGCTTGGCTGCAGTCACAAACTATGGCTACACCTTC. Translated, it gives CASSLAAVTNYGYTF.

The DNA for the CDR3 is TGCGCCAGCAGCTTCACCAGCGGTCCTAGCACAGATACGCAGTATTTT. This translates into CASSFTSGPSTDTQYF. The V and J genes are TRBV5-1 and TRBJ2-3; TRBD2 is a possible D gene (5 bases). The CDR3 is 16 amino acids. V lost 2 bases, J lost 0 bases, and 13 bases lay in between. Germline CDR1 SGHRS, CDR2 YFSETQ.

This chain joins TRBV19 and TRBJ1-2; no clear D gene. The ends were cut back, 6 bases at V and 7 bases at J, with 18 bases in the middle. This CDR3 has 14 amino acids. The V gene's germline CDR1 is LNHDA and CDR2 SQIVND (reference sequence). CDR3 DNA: TGTGCCAGTAGCTACCCCGCGGCGACGGGTGGCTACACCTTC. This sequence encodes CASSYPAATGGYTF.

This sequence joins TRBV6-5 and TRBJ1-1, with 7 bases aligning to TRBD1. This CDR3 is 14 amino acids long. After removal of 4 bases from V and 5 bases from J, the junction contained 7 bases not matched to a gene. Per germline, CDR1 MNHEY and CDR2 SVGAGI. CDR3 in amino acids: CASSSRQGGTEAFF. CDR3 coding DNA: TGTGCCAGCAGTTCCCGACAGGGAGGTACTGAAGCTTTCTTT.

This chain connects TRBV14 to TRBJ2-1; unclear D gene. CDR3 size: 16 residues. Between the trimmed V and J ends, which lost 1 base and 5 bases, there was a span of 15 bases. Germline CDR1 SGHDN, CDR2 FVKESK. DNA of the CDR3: TGTGCCAGCAGCCAAGGTATTGCGAGTTTGGACAATGAGCAGTTCTTC. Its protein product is CASSQGIASLDNEQFF.

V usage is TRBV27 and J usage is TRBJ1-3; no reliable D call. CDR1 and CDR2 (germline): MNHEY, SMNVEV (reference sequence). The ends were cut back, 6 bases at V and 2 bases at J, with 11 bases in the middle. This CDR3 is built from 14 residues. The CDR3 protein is CASSSPRAGNTIYF. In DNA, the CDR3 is TGTGCCAGCAGCTCCCCTCGGGCTGGAAACACCATATATTTT.

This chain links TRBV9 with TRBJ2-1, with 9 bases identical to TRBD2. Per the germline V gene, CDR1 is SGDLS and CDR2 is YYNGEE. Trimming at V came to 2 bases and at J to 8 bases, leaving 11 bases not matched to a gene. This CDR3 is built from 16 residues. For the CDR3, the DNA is TGTGCCAGCAGCGTGGTGGGGCTAGCGGGAATAGATGAGCAGTTCTTC. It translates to CASSVVGLAGIDEQFF.

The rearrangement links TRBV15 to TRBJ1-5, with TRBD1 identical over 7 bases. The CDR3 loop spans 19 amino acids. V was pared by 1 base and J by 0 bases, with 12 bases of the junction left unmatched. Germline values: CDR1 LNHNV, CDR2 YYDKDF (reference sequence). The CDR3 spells CATSRVTPQGIYSNQPQHF. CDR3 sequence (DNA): TGTGCCACCAGCAGAGTGACCCCACAGGGGATCTATAGCAATCAGCCCCAGCATTTT. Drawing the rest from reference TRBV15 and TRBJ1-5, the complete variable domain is DAMVIQNPRYQVTQFGKPVTLSCSQTLNHNVMYWYQQKSSQAPKLLFHYYDKDFNNEADTPDNFQSRRPNTSFCFLDIRSPGLGDTAMYLCATSRVTPQGIYSNQPQHFGDGTRLSIL.

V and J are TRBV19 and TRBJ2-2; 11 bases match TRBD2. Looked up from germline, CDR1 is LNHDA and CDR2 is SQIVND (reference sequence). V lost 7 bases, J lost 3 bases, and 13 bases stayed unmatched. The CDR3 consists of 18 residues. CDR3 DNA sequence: TGTGCCAGTATGGCTAGCGGGAGGCATGATACATACACCGGGGAGCTGTTTTTT. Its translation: CASMASGRHDTYTGELFF.

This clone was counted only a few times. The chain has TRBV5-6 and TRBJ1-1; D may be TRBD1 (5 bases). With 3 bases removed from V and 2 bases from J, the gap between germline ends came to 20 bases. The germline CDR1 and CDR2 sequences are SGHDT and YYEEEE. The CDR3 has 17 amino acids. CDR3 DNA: TGTGCCAGCAGCTCATTGGTTGCGGGGGTGTTTAACACTGAAGCTTTCTTT. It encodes CASSSLVAGVFNTEAFF.

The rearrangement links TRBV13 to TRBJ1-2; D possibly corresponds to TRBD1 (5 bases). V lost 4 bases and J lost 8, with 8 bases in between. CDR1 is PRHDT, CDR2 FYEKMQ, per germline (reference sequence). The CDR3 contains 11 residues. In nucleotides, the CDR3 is TGTGCCAGCAGCTCCGGGGGAGGCTACACCTTC. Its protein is CASSSGGGYTF.

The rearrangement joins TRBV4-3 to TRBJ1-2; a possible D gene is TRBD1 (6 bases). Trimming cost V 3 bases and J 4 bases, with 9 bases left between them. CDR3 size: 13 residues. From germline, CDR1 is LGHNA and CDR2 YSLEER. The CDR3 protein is CASSHGTFYGYTF. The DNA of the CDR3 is TGCGCCAGCAGCCACGGGACATTCTATGGCTACACCTTC.

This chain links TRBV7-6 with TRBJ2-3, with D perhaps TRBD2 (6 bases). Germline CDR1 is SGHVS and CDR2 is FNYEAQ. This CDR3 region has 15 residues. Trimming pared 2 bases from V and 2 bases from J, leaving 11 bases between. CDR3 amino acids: CASSLLGGNTDTQYF. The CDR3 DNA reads TGTGCCAGCAGCTTACTAGGAGGGAACACAGATACGCAGTATTTT. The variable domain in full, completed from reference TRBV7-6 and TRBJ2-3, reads GAGVSQSPRYKVTKRGQDVALRCDPISGHVSLYWYRQALGQGPEFLTYFNYEAQQDKSGLPNDRFSAERPEGSISTLTIQRTEQRDSAMYRCASSLLGGNTDTQYFGPGTRLTVL.